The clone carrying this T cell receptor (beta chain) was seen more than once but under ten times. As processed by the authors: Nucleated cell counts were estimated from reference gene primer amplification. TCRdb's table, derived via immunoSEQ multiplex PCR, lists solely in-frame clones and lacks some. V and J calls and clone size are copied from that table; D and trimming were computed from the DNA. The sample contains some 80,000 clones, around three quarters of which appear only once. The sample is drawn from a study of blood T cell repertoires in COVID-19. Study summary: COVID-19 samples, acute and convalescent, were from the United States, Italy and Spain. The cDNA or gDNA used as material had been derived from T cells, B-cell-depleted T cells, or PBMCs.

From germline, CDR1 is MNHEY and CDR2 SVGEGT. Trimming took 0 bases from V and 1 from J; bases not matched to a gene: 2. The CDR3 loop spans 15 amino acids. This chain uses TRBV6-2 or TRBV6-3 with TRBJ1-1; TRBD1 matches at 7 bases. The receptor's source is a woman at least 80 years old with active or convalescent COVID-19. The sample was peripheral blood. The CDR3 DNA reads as TGTGCCAGCAGTTACTCGCGACAGGGGAACACTGAAGCTTTCTTT. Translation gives CASSYSRQGNTEAFF.